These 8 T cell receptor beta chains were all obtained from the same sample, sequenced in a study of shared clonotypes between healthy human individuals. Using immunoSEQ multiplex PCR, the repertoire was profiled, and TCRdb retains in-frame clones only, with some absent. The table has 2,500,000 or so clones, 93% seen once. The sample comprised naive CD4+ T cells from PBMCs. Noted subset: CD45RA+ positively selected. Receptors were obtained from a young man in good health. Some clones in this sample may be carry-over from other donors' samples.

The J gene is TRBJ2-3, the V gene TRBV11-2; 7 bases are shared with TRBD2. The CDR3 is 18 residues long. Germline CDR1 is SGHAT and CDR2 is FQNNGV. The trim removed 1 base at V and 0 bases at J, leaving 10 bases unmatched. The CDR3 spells CASSLGQWEGLSTDTQYF. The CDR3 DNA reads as TGTGCCAGCAGCTTAGGTCAGTGGGAGGGACTTAGCACAGATACGCAGTATTTT.

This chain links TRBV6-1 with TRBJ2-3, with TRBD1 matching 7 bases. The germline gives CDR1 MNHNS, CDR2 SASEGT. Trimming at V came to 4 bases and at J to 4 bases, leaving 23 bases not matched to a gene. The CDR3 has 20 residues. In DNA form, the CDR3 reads TGTGCCAGCAGTGTCCGACAGGGACCAGTTTCAGCAGGTGTCGCAGATACGCAGTATTTT. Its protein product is CASSVRQGPVSAGVADTQYF.

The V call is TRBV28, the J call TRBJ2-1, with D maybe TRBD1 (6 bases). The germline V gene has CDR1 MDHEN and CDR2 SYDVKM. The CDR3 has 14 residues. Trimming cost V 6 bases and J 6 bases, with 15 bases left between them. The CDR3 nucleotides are TGTGCCAGCAGCCCGACGGACAGTATCAATGAGCAGTTCTTC. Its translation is CASSPTDSINEQFF.

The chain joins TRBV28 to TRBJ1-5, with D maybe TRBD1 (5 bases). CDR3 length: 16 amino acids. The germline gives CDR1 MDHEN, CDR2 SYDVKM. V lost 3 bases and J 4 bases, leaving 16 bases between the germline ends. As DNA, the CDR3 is TGTGCCAGCAGTTTCCTATGGGGCCGGGGAAATCAGCCCCAGCATTTT. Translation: CASSFLWGRGNQPQHF.

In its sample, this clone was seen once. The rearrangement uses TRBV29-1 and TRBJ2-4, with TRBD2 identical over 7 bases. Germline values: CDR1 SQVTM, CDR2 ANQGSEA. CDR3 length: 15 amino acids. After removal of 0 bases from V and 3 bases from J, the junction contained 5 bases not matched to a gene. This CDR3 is CSVEDRLADKNIQYF. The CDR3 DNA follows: TGCAGCGTTGAAGATCGCCTAGCGGACAAAAACATTCAGTACTTC.

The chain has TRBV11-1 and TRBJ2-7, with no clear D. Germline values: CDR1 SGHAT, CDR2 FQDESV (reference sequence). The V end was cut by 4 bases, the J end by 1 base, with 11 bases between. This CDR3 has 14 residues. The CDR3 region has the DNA TGTGCCAGCAGCTCAGAGGCAAATTCCTACGAGCAGTACTTC. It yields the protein CASSSEANSYEQYF.

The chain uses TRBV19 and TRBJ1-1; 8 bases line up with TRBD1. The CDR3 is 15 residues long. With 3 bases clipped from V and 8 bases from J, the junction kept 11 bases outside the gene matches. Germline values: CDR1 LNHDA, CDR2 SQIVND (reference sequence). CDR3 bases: TGTGCCAGTAGTATTCCCAAACAGGGGGTCTTGGAAGCTTTCTTT. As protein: CASSIPKQGVLEAFF.

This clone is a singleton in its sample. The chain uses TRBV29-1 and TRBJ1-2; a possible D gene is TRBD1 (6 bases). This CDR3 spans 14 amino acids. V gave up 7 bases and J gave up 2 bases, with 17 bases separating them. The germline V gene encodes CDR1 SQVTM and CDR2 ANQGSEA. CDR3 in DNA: TGCAGCGCACCCTTGCGGGGGCCCAACTATGGCTACACCTTC. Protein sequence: CSAPLRGPNYGYTF.